The 9 T cell receptor beta chains below come from one sample, sequenced in a study of blood T cell repertoires in COVID-19. The protocol was immunoSEQ multiplex PCR, while the TCRdb copy is restricted to in-frame clones and leaves out a portion. The sample has 250,000 or so clones; 70% to 85% are singletons. The specimen was PBMCs or T cells enriched from blood (not recorded which). These receptor sequences come from a man in his 60s who had recovered from COVID-19.

The chain is built from TRBV5-1 and TRBJ1-1, with TRBD1 matching over 10 bases. The CDR3 length is 13 residues. Germline CDR1 and CDR2: SGHRS and YFSETQ. The junction had 3 bases not matched to a gene; V was cut back by 7 bases and J by 3 bases. CDR3 in amino acids: CASRGTGDTEAFF. The CDR3 DNA sequence: TGCGCCAGCCGGGGGACAGGGGACACTGAAGCTTTCTTT.

The chain is built from TRBV18 and TRBJ2-7; 7 bases align to TRBD2. The CDR3 loop spans 15 amino acids. Germline V gene lookup returns CDR1 KGHSH and CDR2 LQKENI. V was pared by 6 bases and J by 5 bases, with 13 bases of the junction left unmatched. CDR3 protein: CASSLESGGGDEQYF. The CDR3 DNA reads as TGTGCCAGCTCTCTCGAATCGGGGGGTGGCGACGAGCAGTACTTC.

This clone was observed a few times. The chain has TRBV25-1 and TRBJ2-1, with D tentatively TRBD1 (6 bases). V lost 4 bases and J lost 3, with 7 bases in between. The CDR3 runs 13 residues. The germline CDR1 and CDR2 sequences are MGHDK and SYGVNS. CDR3 nucleotides: TGTGCCAGCAGTGGGACAGTCTACAATGAGCAGTTCTTC. Translation: CASSGTVYNEQFF.

This clone has just one count. DNA of the CDR3: TGCGCCAGCAGCCCTAATCAAGCCAAAAACATTCAGTACTTC. Residues: CASSPNQAKNIQYF. This chain connects TRBV5-1 to TRBJ2-4; D remains ambiguous. Germline CDR1 and CDR2: SGHRS and YFSETQ. This CDR3 has 14 residues. The V end was cut by 4 bases, the J end by 0 bases, with 8 bases between.

This clone was picked up a small number of times. V usage is TRBV6-5 and J usage is TRBJ2-1; D ambiguous. CDR1 and CDR2 from the germline V gene are MNHEY and SVGAGI. V was trimmed by 4 bases and J by 6 bases, leaving 13 bases between them. The CDR3 totals 14 residues. CDR3 nucleotide sequence: TGTGCCAGCAGTTCCTCCCGTTCGGGCAATGAGCAGTTCTTC. Amino acids: CASSSSRSGNEQFF.

This chain joins TRBV12-3 or TRBV12-4 and TRBJ1-1; D might be TRBD1 (6 bases). This CDR3 contains 13 residues. V lost 6 bases, J lost 8 bases, and 16 bases lay in between. The CDR3 reads CASSPRQVGEAFF. The CDR3 DNA is TGTGCCAGCAGCCCCCGACAGGTAGGAGAAGCTTTCTTT.

This chain uses TRBV5-5 with TRBJ1-6, with 8 bases identical to TRBD1. The trim removed 2 bases at V and 6 bases at J, leaving 4 bases unmatched. Germline V gives CDR1 SGHKS, CDR2 YYEKEE (reference sequence). The CDR3 totals 15 residues. CDR3: CASSLGQGINSPLHF. Written as DNA, the CDR3 is TGTGCCAGCAGCTTAGGACAGGGTATTAATTCACCCCTCCACTTT. The variable domain in full, completed from reference TRBV5-5 and TRBJ1-6, reads DAGVTQSPTHLIKTRGQQVTLRCSPISGHKSVSWYQQVLGQGPQFIFQYYEKEERGRGNFPDRFSARQFPNYSSELNVNALLLGDSALYLCASSLGQGINSPLHFGNGTRLTVT.

This chain links TRBV6-2 or TRBV6-3 with TRBJ2-2; D remains ambiguous. Trimming cost V 2 bases and J 4 bases, with 11 bases left between them. From germline, CDR1 is MNHEY and CDR2 SVGEGT. This CDR3 comprises 15 residues. CDR3 nucleotide sequence: TGTGCCAGCAGTTACCTAACCATGTTCACCGGGGAGCTGTTTTTT. Protein product: CASSYLTMFTGELFF.

This clone came up once. J is TRBJ1-4 and V is TRBV19; 7 bases line up with TRBD1. Trimming cost V 5 bases and J 4 bases; bases outside gene matches: 4. CDR1 and CDR2 from the germline V gene are LNHDA and SQIVND (reference sequence). The CDR3 spans 14 residues. CDR3 loop: CASSPQGINEKLFF. The CDR3 DNA reads TGTGCCAGTAGTCCACAGGGGATTAATGAAAAACTGTTTTTT. Based on the CDR3 plus reference TRBV19 and TRBJ1-4, the full variable domain is DGGITQSPKYLFRKEGQNVTLSCEQNLNHDAMYWYRQDPGQGLRLIYYSQIVNDFQKGDIAEGYSVSREKKESFPLTVTSAQKNPTAFYLCASSPQGINEKLFFGSGTQLSVL.